These 20 T cell receptor beta chains originate from one sample sequenced in a study of control samples from healthy donors and cancer patients. Sequencing was performed with immunoSEQ multiplex PCR; in TCRdb, only in-frame clones are kept and a portion is missing. The sample includes about 50,000 clones, 85% to 95% of them seen just once. Sequences were obtained from blood. The receptors stem from a man younger than 45 in good health.

This rearrangement joins TRBV18 to TRBJ1-5; D gene uncertain. The CDR3 contains 13 residues. The V gene lost 3 bases and the J gene lost 0 bases, with 3 bases spanning the gap. Germline-derived CDR1 and CDR2 are KGHSH and LQKENI. CDR3 sequence reads: CASSPLSNQPQHF. In nucleotides, the CDR3 is TGTGCCAGCTCACCCCTTAGCAATCAGCCCCAGCATTTT.

V gene TRBV6-4 combines with J gene TRBJ1-2, with 8 bases aligning to TRBD1. Germline CDR1 MRHNA, CDR2 SNTAGT. The J segment lost 4 bases and the V segment lost 6 bases, leaving 10 bases of the junction unmatched. CDR3 length equals 15 residues. The CDR3 nucleotides read TGTGCCAGCAGGGCGGACAGGGACTCTGGCTATGGCTACACCTTC. The encoded protein is CASRADRDSGYGYTF.

This clone was picked up one time. CDR3: CASIDPTNTEAFF. The CDR3 DNA is TGTGCCAGCATTGACCCGACGAACACTGAAGCTTTCTTT. This chain joins TRBV7-6 and TRBJ1-1; no clear D gene. The CDR3 spans 13 residues. The germline V and J ends were trimmed by 7 bases and 1 base, with 10 bases remaining between them. Germline V gene data show CDR1 as SGHVS and CDR2 as FNYEAQ.

The chain combines TRBV5-4 with TRBJ2-5; 8 nucleotides agree with TRBD2. The germline gives CDR1 SGHNT, CDR2 YYREEE (reference sequence). This CDR3 comprises 13 residues. J gave up 4 bases and V 2 bases, and 1 base lay outside the gene matches. The CDR3 is CASSFGGGETQYF. DNA for the CDR3: TGTGCCAGCAGCTTCGGGGGGGGAGAGACCCAGTACTTC.

This rearrangement joins TRBV5-1 to TRBJ2-5, with D possibly TRBD2 on 6 matching bases. V lost 3 bases and J lost 5, with 8 bases in between. CDR3 size: 12 residues. CDR1 and CDR2 (germline): SGHRS, YFSETQ. Written as DNA, the CDR3 is TGCGCCAGCAGCTGGGGGGAGGAGACCCAGTACTTC. Encoded protein: CASSWGEETQYF.

The J gene is TRBJ1-1, the V gene TRBV3-1 (or the pseudogene TRBV3-2); D not certain. The ends were cut back, 7 bases at V and 2 bases at J, with 14 bases in the middle. The germline gives CDR1 LGHDT, CDR2 YNNKEL (reference sequence). This CDR3 is 14 amino acids long. The CDR3 DNA reads as TGTGCCAGCACCTCTTTGGGAGTCAACACTGAAGCTTTCTTT. It yields the protein CASTSLGVNTEAFF.

The chain recombines TRBV3-1 (or the pseudogene TRBV3-2) with TRBJ1-1; D is unresolved. From germline, CDR1 is LGHDT and CDR2 YNNKEL (reference sequence). V lost 4 bases, J lost 5 bases, and 17 bases lay in between. This CDR3 is 15 amino acids long. The CDR3 nucleotides are TGTGCCAGCAGCCCCCGGGGAGGCAGGAATACTGAAGCTTTCTTT. Amino acids: CASSPRGGRNTEAFF.

The gene calls are TRBV9 and TRBJ1-1; D unresolved. Trimming cost V 0 bases and J 1 base, with 7 bases left between them. Germline V CDR1 and CDR2: SGDLS, YYNGEE. The CDR3 extends over 14 amino acids. CDR3 DNA: TGTGCCAGCAGCGTAGTTCGGGGGAACACTGAAGCTTTCTTT. This translates into CASSVVRGNTEAFF.

This clone was observed a single time. The V call is TRBV10-2, the J call TRBJ1-2, with a possible D match to TRBD1 (6 bases). The V gene lost 6 bases and the J gene lost 2 bases, with 7 bases spanning the gap. The CDR3 extends over 12 amino acids. CDR1 is WSHSY and CDR2 is SAAADI in the germline V gene. CDR3 sequence reads: CASRDRNYGYTF. The CDR3 coding sequence is TGCGCCAGCAGGGACAGAAACTATGGCTACACCTTC.

The rearrangement joins TRBV9 to TRBJ1-2; perhaps TRBD1 as D (5 bases). Germline loops: CDR1 SGDLS, CDR2 YYNGEE. The CDR3 spans 15 residues. V was shortened by 0 bases and J by 3 bases, with 12 bases between the two germline ends. CDR3 nucleotide sequence: TGTGCCAGCAGCGTAGTGGCGGGGGGTGACTATGGCTACACCTTC. Its protein product is CASSVVAGGDYGYTF.

This clone was observed a single time. The CDR3 here is CASSLEGLSYEQYF. The CDR3 nucleotides read TGCGCCAGCAGCTTGGAGGGGCTTTCCTACGAGCAGTACTTC. This chain uses TRBV5-1 with TRBJ2-7; D possibly corresponds to TRBD1 (5 bases). V was pared by 0 bases and J by 1 base, with 8 bases between. Germline CDR1 reads SGHRS; CDR2 reads YFSETQ. The CDR3 runs 14 residues.

The V gene is TRBV7-3, the J gene TRBJ2-4; TRBD2 agrees at 7 bases. Germline values: CDR1 SGHTA, CDR2 FQGTGA. CDR3 size: 17 residues. V lost 5 bases and J lost 0; bases outside the gene matches: 10. The CDR3 spells CASSGLGGSLAKNIQYF. In DNA form, the CDR3 reads TGTGCCAGCAGCGGACTAGGAGGGAGCCTAGCCAAAAACATTCAGTACTTC.

J is TRBJ2-3 and V is TRBV5-1; D perhaps matches TRBD1 (6 bases). The germline CDR1 and CDR2 sequences are SGHRS and YFSETQ. The CDR3 sequence is 16 residues long. V was pared by 0 bases and J by 3 bases, with 14 bases between. The CDR3 DNA sequence: TGCGCCAGCAGCTTGGAGGGGGTTATTAGGACAGATACGCAGTATTTT. Encoded protein: CASSLEGVIRTDTQYF.

CDR3 sequence reads: CASSFTGLAAYNEQFF. DNA of the CDR3: TGCGCCAGCAGCTTTACGGGACTAGCGGCATACAATGAGCAGTTCTTC. The chain couples TRBV5-1 to TRBJ2-1; 11 positions match TRBD2. Per germline, CDR1 SGHRS and CDR2 YFSETQ. V trimming: 2 bases; J trimming: 4 bases; junction bases outside the gene matches: 5. The CDR3 has 16 residues.

This sequence joins TRBV5-1 and TRBJ2-2, with 7 bases matching TRBD2. J was trimmed by 1 base and V by 5 bases; bases with no gene match: 2. CDR3 length: 14 residues. Looked up from germline, CDR1 is SGHRS and CDR2 is YFSETQ. The CDR3 region has the DNA TGCGCCAGCAGGGGAGGGGAGAACACCGGGGAGCTGTTTTTT. Translation gives CASRGGENTGELFF. Using reference TRBV5-1 and TRBJ2-2 for the parts outside the CDR3, the full variable domain is KAGVTQTPRYLIKTRGQQVTLSCSPISGHRSVSWYQQTPGQGLQFLFEYFSETQRNKGNFPGRFSGRQFSNSRSEMNVSTLELGDSALYLCASRGGENTGELFFGEGSRLTVL.

The V call is TRBV19, the J call TRBJ1-2; no clear D. Trimming shortened V by 0 bases and J by 7 bases, and 18 bases separated the two germline ends. The CDR3 sequence is 16 residues long. CDR1 and CDR2 (germline): LNHDA, SQIVND (reference sequence). CDR3 in amino acids: CASSIDALEGSSGYTF. The CDR3 bases are TGTGCCAGTAGTATAGACGCCCTTGAAGGGTCTAGTGGCTACACCTTC.

V usage is TRBV30 and J usage is TRBJ1-2; a weak D match, TRBD1 (5 bases). Germline V gene data show CDR1 as GTSNPN and CDR2 as SVGIG (reference sequence). CDR3 length: 14 amino acids. The ends were cut back, 2 bases at V and 2 bases at J, with 12 bases in the middle. As DNA, the CDR3 is TGTGCCTGGAGTTCTGGGTCAGGGAACTATGGCTACACCTTC. Translating it yields CAWSSGSGNYGYTF.

This chain uses TRBV3-1 (or the pseudogene TRBV3-2) with TRBJ1-2; D might be TRBD1 (5 bases). Germline V gene data show CDR1 as LGHDT and CDR2 as YNNKEL (reference sequence). V was shortened by 3 bases and J by 2 bases, with 16 bases between the two germline ends. The CDR3 loop spans 16 amino acids. CDR3 nucleotides: TGTGCCAGCAGCCAGACGGACATCAGGGAGAACTATGGCTACACCTTC. Translated, it gives CASSQTDIRENYGYTF.

J is TRBJ2-7 and V is TRBV4-3; D unclear. Germline CDR1 LGHNA, CDR2 YSLEER. V lost 0 bases to trimming and J lost 2 bases, with 11 bases between them. CDR3 length: 15 amino acids. The chain's CDR3 is CASSQEVGNPYEQYF. CDR3 DNA sequence: TGCGCCAGCAGCCAAGAGGTGGGGAACCCCTACGAGCAGTACTTC.

This chain uses TRBV5-1 with TRBJ2-7; 7 bases are shared with TRBD2. Germline V CDR1 and CDR2: SGHRS, YFSETQ. The CDR3 runs to 16 residues. The J segment lost 6 bases and the V segment lost 3 bases, leaving 15 bases of the junction unmatched. This CDR3 reads CASSWRPSGTRGEQYF. The CDR3 DNA is TGCGCCAGCAGCTGGCGGCCTAGCGGCACCCGGGGCGAGCAGTACTTC.